This entry is about one T cell receptor (beta chain). This sample is drawn from a study of STAT5B mutations in CD4+ large granular lymphocyte leukemia. The method was immunoSEQ multiplex PCR; TCRdb's version includes in-frame clones alone and lacks a portion of them. The sample includes 30,000 or so clones, approximately 79% seen only once; the top ten take roughly 2.2%. The TCR was taken from a human donor in good health. The sequenced sample consisted of CD4+ T cells from blood buffy coats.

The CDR3 DNA is TGTGCCAGTAGTATAGATGGGCCAGGTAATGGCTACACCTTC. As protein: CASSIDGPGNGYTF. V and J are TRBV19 and TRBJ1-2, with D unclear. CDR1 is LNHDA and CDR2 is SQIVND in the germline V gene (reference sequence). The CDR3 sequence is 14 residues long. Deletions cut 0 bases from V and 6 bases from J, with 11 bases between.